This T cell receptor beta chain was retrieved from a study of T cells in Graves' hyperthyroidism and ophthalmopathy. The ends were cut back, 0 bases at V and 4 bases at J, with 15 bases in the middle. Germline loops: CDR1 DFQATT, CDR2 SNEGSKA (reference sequence). The CDR3 is 15 amino acids. TCR beta CDR3 region amplification was performed from RNA transcripts. HTBI primers were employed in a first-round RT-PCR of the TCR CDR3. From the multiplex PCR reads, TCRdb called clonotypes with MiXCR, one entry per CDR3 protein. This sample has about 380,000 distinct CDR3 sequences, with about 13% found just once. General observations from the study: The blood repertoire included most of the expanded thyroid clonotypes above 0.001. In validation, the model predicted ophthalmopathy. These predictions came a median around 5.9 months before onset.

This clonotype has ten or more counts. Its antigen remains unidentified. This rearrangement joins TRBV20-1 to TRBJ2-5; perhaps D is TRBD1 or TRBD2 (6 bases each). This sequence originates from a man between 25 and 39 years old with Graves' hyperthyroidism that later progressed to Graves' ophthalmopathy. Material for sequencing was blood. CDR3 protein: CSAREPGAGRETQYF. As DNA, the CDR3 is TGCAGTGCTAGAGAGCCGGGGGCAGGAAGAGAGACCCAGTACTTC.